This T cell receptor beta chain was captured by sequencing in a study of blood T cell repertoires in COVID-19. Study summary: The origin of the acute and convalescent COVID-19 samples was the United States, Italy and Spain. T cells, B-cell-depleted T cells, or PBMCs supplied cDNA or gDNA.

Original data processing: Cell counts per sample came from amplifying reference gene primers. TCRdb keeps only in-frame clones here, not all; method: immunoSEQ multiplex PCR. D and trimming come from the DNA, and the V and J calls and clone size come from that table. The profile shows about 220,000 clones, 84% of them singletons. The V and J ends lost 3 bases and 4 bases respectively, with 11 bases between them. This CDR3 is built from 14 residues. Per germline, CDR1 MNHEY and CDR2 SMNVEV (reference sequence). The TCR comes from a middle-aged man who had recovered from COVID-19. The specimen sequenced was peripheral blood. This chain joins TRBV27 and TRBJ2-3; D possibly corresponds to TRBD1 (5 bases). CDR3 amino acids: CASSFGSGPDTQYF. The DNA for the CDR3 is TGTGCCAGCAGTTTTGGGTCAGGGCCAGATACGCAGTATTTT.